Presented here are 24 T cell receptor beta chains from one specimen sequenced in a study of blood T cell repertoires in COVID-19. The table came from immunoSEQ multiplex PCR; TCRdb's copy has only in-frame clones and leaves some out. This sample carries around 250,000 clones, about 88% of them seen once, and the ten largest clones take roughly 1.6%. Sequenced: PBMCs or T cells enriched from blood (not recorded which). Every receptor here comes from a woman in her fifties or sixties who had recovered from COVID-19.

The rearrangement uses TRBV5-1 and TRBJ2-7; a weak D match, TRBD2 (5 bases). CDR1 and CDR2 (germline): SGHRS, YFSETQ. The CDR3 has 14 amino acids. V lost 0 bases, J lost 4 bases, and 11 bases lay in between. The CDR3 reads CASSLAGNTYEQYF. DNA for the CDR3: TGCGCCAGCAGCTTGGCGGGAAATACATACGAGCAGTACTTC.

The chain recombines TRBV30 with TRBJ2-7, with TRBD1 identical over 8 bases. The CDR3 extends over 13 amino acids. Germline CDR1 and CDR2: GTSNPN and SVGIG (reference sequence). V lost 3 bases and J lost 4; bases outside the gene matches: 5. DNA for the CDR3: TGTGCCTGGAGCAAGGGACAGGCTTACGAGCAGTACTTC. It specifies CAWSKGQAYEQYF. Combining the CDR3 with reference TRBV30 and TRBJ2-7 gives the whole variable domain SQTIHQWPATLVQPVGSPLSLECTVEGTSNPNLYWYRQAAGRGLQLLFYSVGIGQISSEVPQNLSASRPQDRQFILSSKKLLLSDSGFYLCAWSKGQAYEQYFGPGTRLTVT.

The chain recombines TRBV6-1 with TRBJ1-1; 9 bases fit TRBD1. The germline CDR1 and CDR2 sequences are MNHNS and SASEGT. V was clipped by 3 bases and J by 4 bases; unmatched bases: 3. This CDR3 is 14 amino acids long. CDR3 sequence: CASSDRDRVTEAFF. The CDR3 DNA reads as TGTGCCAGCAGTGACCGGGACAGGGTCACTGAAGCTTTCTTT.

J is TRBJ2-7 and V is TRBV29-1, with 7 nucleotides matching TRBD2. V lost 3 bases, J lost 9 bases, and 8 bases stayed unmatched. Germline assignment: CDR1 SQVTM and CDR2 ANQGSEA. This CDR3 is 12 amino acids long. DNA for the CDR3: TGCAGCGTTGATCACGGGGGAGGGGCGCAGTACTTC. This gives the protein CSVDHGGGAQYF.

The chain links TRBV27 to TRBJ2-1, with 15 positions matching TRBD2. The CDR3 has 15 amino acids. V lost 7 bases, J lost 7 bases, and 5 bases stayed unmatched. CDR1 is MNHEY and CDR2 is SMNVEV in the germline V gene (reference sequence). CDR3 DNA sequence: TGTGCCAGCACACCCGGGACTAGCGGGGGGAATGAGCAGTTCTTC. Protein: CASTPGTSGGNEQFF.

The rearrangement uses TRBV23-1 and TRBJ2-2; 10 bases match TRBD1. TRBV23-1 is filed as an ORF, its function uncertain. This CDR3 has 17 residues. V was pared by 4 bases and J by 6 bases, with 11 bases of the junction left unmatched. CDR3 in amino acids: CASSPNPGTGVPGELFF. Here the CDR3 DNA reads TGCGCCAGCAGTCCCAACCCCGGGACAGGGGTCCCCGGGGAGCTGTTTTTT.

In DNA form, the CDR3 reads TGTGCCAGCAGTTCCCTTAGGGTTAGGGGGCGCGGAGAGACCCAGTACTTC. Amino acid sequence: CASSSLRVRGRGETQYF. This chain connects TRBV28 to TRBJ2-5; 7 bases match TRBD1. There are 17 residues in the CDR3. The V gene's germline CDR1 is MDHEN and CDR2 SYDVKM. With V trimmed by 4 bases and J by 4 bases, 15 bases remained unmatched.

The gene calls are TRBV21-1 and TRBJ1-5. TRBV21-1 is classified as a pseudogene. CDR3 length equals 18 residues. The CDR3 coding sequence is TGTGCCAGCAGCAAAAACCCTCAGGGAGGGAGTAGCAATCAGCCCCAGCATTTT. Amino acid sequence: CASSKNPQGGSSNQPQHF.

This clone has just one count. DNA for the CDR3: TGTGCCACCTCCGGGACAGGGAATGAAAAACTGTTTTTT. Translating gives CATSGTGNEKLFF. The J gene is TRBJ1-4, the V gene TRBV28; 9 bases fit TRBD1. Trimming at V came to 10 bases and at J to 5 bases, leaving 5 bases not matched to a gene. Germline CDR1 is MDHEN and CDR2 is SYDVKM. This CDR3 region has 13 residues.

CDR3 in amino acids: CASSYLAASGDNEQFF. CDR3 bases: TGTGCCAGCAGTTACCTCGCAGCTAGCGGCGACAATGAGCAGTTCTTC. The chain combines TRBV27 with TRBJ2-1; 7 bases align to TRBD2. The germline V gene encodes CDR1 MNHEY and CDR2 SMNVEV (reference sequence). The CDR3 is 16 amino acids. The J segment lost 5 bases and the V segment lost 4 bases, leaving 11 bases of the junction unmatched.

The CDR3 region has the DNA TGTGCCACCTACTCCCGGACAGATCTTAATACTTATGGCTACACCTTC. Protein: CATYSRTDLNTYGYTF. V usage is TRBV2 and J usage is TRBJ1-2, with D perhaps matching TRBD1 (6 bases). Trimming took off 10 bases at V and 5 bases at J, with 26 bases between the two ends. Germline V gene lookup returns CDR1 SNHLY and CDR2 FYNNEI. This CDR3 contains 16 residues.

The chain combines TRBV2 with TRBJ1-1; TRBD1 is a possible D gene (5 bases). V dropped 6 bases and J dropped 1 base, with 9 bases sitting between them. This CDR3 comprises 13 residues. CDR1 and CDR2 from the germline V gene are SNHLY and FYNNEI. The CDR3 protein is CASRQQENTEAFF. The CDR3 DNA reads as TGTGCCAGCAGACAACAGGAGAACACTGAAGCTTTCTTT.

This clone was seen more than once but under ten times. The junction does not match germline at one end; this may be a read error. V and J are TRBV4-2 and TRBJ2-3, with unresolved D. The CDR3 has 14 amino acids. Germline CDR1 reads LGHNA; CDR2 reads YNFKEQ. CDR3 loop: CASNQDTSADTQYF. For the CDR3, the DNA is TGTGCCAGCAACCAAGACACGAGCGCAGATACGCAGTATTTT.

A remark on this clone: Other DNA sequences in this sample translate to the same CDR3. The chain employs TRBV7-2 and TRBJ1-3; D gene ambiguous. Germline CDR1 is SGHTA and CDR2 is FQGNSA. This CDR3 region has 13 residues. V lost 3 bases and J lost 1, with 4 bases in between. In DNA form, the CDR3 reads TGTGCCAGCAGCTTTAATTCTGGAAACACCATATATTTT. This gives the protein CASSFNSGNTIYF.

This clone has just a few counts. The chain joins TRBV15 to TRBJ2-3; the match to TRBD2 covers 9 bases. With V trimmed by 5 bases and J by 7 bases, 10 bases remained unmatched. The CDR3 totals 15 residues. The germline V gene encodes CDR1 LNHNV and CDR2 YYDKDF (reference sequence). CDR3 loop: CATSSEAGGFHTQYF. DNA for the CDR3: TGTGCCACCAGCTCTGAGGCGGGAGGGTTTCATACGCAGTATTTT.

The DNA of the CDR3 is TGCGCCAGCAGGAAGGACAGGCCAGAAGCTTTCTTT. It translates to CASRKDRPEAFF. The chain has TRBV10-1 and TRBJ1-1; 7 bases align to TRBD1. This CDR3 is built from 12 residues. Germline CDR1 reads WNHNN; CDR2 reads SYGVQD (reference sequence). Trimming removed 6 bases from V and 8 bases from J; junction bases left unmatched: 6.

The chain uses TRBV12-3 or TRBV12-4 and TRBJ2-5; unclear D gene. CDR3 size: 13 residues. Deletions cut 4 bases from V and 3 bases from J, with 9 bases between. The CDR3 protein is CASSSDGEETQYF. The CDR3 coding sequence is TGTGCCAGCAGTTCCGACGGAGAAGAGACCCAGTACTTC.

A word on this clone: A read error may produce the germline difference seen at one junction end. The gene calls are TRBV27 and TRBJ2-5; TRBD2 is a possible D gene (6 bases). Germline V CDR1 and CDR2: MNHEY, SMNVEV (reference sequence). The CDR3 has 13 residues. The CDR3 bases are TGTGCCAGCAGTTTACAGGCTGGGGGGACCAAGTACTTC. Translation gives CASSLQAGGTKYF.

DNA for the CDR3: TGTGCCAGCAGTTATCTCAGGACTAGCGGGAGGAACGAGCAGTACTTC. As protein: CASSYLRTSGRNEQYF. This chain connects TRBV6-5 to TRBJ2-7, with 14 bases that match TRBD2. Trimming took 3 bases from V and 5 from J; bases not matched to a gene: 6. The CDR3 has 16 amino acids. CDR1 is MNHEY and CDR2 is SVGAGI in the germline V gene.

This clone came up many times. This chain joins TRBV4-1 and TRBJ2-2, with TRBD2 identical over 7 bases. The CDR3 totals 16 residues. V lost 3 bases and J lost 4; bases outside the gene matches: 8. CDR1 MGHRA and CDR2 YSYEKL come from the germline V gene. The CDR3 here is CASSQEKRGFTGELFF. The CDR3 DNA reads TGCGCCAGCAGCCAGGAAAAGCGGGGATTCACCGGGGAGCTGTTTTTT.

V usage is TRBV19 and J usage is TRBJ1-3; D remains ambiguous. Germline CDR1 is LNHDA and CDR2 is SQIVND (reference sequence). The CDR3 is made up of 13 amino acids. The V gene lost 7 bases and the J gene lost 0 bases, with 7 bases spanning the gap. The DNA for the CDR3 is TGTGCCAGTAACGGGGTCTCTGGAAACACCATATATTTT. This encodes CASNGVSGNTIYF.

The chain uses TRBV11-2 and TRBJ2-7; 11 nucleotides align to TRBD1. The CDR3 has 14 amino acids. The germline CDR1 and CDR2 sequences are SGHAT and FQNNGV. After removal of 3 bases from V and 6 bases from J, the junction contained 4 bases not matched to a gene. CDR3 nucleotides: TGTGCCAGCAGCTTCGGGACAGGGGGTGGCGAGCAGTACTTC. It encodes CASSFGTGGGEQYF.

The chain is built from TRBV3-1 (or the pseudogene TRBV3-2) and TRBJ1-3, with D perhaps matching TRBD1 (5 bases). CDR1 and CDR2 from the germline V gene are LGHDT and YNNKEL (reference sequence). The CDR3 is 18 residues long. Trimming left V 3 bases short and J 8 bases short, with 26 bases between. For the CDR3, the DNA is TGTGCCAGCAGCCAGGGGACTGCAAGCTCTGGAAGTGGGGACACCATATATTTT. As protein: CASSQGTASSGSGDTIYF.

The gene calls are TRBV5-1 and TRBJ2-1; 12 bases match TRBD1. CDR3 length: 15 amino acids. Germline values: CDR1 SGHRS, CDR2 YFSETQ. V was clipped by 2 bases and J by 8 bases; unmatched bases: 5. Here the CDR3 reads CASSFPGTGGDEQFF. The CDR3 DNA reads as TGCGCCAGCAGCTTTCCCGGGACAGGGGGCGATGAGCAGTTCTTC.